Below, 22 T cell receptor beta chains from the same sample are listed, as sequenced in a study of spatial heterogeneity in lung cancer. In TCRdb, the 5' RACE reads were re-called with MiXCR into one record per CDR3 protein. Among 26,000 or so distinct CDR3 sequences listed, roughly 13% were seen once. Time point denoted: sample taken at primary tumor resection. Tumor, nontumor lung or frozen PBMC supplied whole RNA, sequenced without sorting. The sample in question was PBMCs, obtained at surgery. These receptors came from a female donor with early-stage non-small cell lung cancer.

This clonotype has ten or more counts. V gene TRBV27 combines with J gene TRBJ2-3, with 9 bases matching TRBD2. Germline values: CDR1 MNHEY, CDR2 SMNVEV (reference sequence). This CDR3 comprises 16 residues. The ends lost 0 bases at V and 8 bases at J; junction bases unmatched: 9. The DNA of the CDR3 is TGTGCCAGCAGTTTATCCCCAGCGGGAGGCATGACTACGCAGTATTTT. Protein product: CASSLSPAGGMTTQYF.

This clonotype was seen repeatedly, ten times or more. CDR3 bases: TGTGCCAGCTCAGCTAGCAACACAGATACGCAGTATTTT. This gives the protein CASSASNTDTQYF. This sequence joins TRBV18 and TRBJ2-3, with a weak D call TRBD2 (5 bases). The CDR3 has 13 amino acids. Germline assignment: CDR1 KGHSH and CDR2 LQKENI. V shed 5 bases and J shed 2 bases, with 8 bases lying between them. The full variable domain, rest sourced from reference TRBV18 and TRBJ2-3, is NAGVMQNPRHLVRRRGQEARLRCSPMKGHSHVYWYRQLPEEGLKFMVYLQKENIIDESGMPKERFSAEFPKEGPSILRIQQVVRGDSAAYFCASSASNTDTQYFGPGTRLTVL.

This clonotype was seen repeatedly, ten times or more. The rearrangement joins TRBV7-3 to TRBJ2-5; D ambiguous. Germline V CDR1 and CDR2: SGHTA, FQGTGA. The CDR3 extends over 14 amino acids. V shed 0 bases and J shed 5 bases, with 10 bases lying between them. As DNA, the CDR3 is TGTGCCAGCAGCTTAACCAGCGTAGGGGAGACCCAGTACTTC. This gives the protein CASSLTSVGETQYF. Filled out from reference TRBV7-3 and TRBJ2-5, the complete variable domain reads GAGVSQTPSNKVTEKGKYVELRCDPISGHTALYWYRQSLGQGPEFLIYFQGTGAADDSGLPNDRFFAVRPEGSVSTLKIQRTERGDSAVYLCASSLTSVGETQYFGPGTRLLVL.

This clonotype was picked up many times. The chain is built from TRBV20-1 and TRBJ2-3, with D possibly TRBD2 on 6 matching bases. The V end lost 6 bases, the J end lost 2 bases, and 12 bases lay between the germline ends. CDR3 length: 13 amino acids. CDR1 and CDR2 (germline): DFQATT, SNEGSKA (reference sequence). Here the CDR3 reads CSAGAGPTDTQYF. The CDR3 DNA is TGCAGTGCAGGGGCGGGGCCCACAGATACGCAGTATTTT.

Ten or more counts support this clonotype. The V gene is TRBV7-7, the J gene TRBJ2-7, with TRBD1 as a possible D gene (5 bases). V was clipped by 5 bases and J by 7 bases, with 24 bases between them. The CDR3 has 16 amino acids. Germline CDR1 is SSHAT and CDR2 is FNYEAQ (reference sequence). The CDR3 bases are TGTGCCAGCAGCCCCAGGGTAGAAGGGCCCTCCTGGGAGCAGTACTTC. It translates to CASSPRVEGPSWEQYF.

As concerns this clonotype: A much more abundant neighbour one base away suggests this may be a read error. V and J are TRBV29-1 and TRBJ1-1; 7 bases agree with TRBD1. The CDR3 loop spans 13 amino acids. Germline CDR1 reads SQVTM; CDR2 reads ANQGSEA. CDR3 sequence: CGVGQALYTEAFF. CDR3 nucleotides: TGCGGCGTTGGACAGGCCCTATACACTGAAGCTTTCTTT.

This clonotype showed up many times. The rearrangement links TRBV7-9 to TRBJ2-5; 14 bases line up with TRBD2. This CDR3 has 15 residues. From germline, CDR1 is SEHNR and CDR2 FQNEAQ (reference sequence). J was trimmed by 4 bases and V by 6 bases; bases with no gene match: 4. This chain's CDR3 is CASSSGLAGGETQYF. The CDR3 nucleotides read TGTGCCAGCAGTTCCGGACTAGCGGGAGGAGAGACCCAGTACTTC.

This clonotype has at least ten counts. The CDR3 nucleotides read TGTGCCAGCAGCTTTTCTCAGGGTGCGTACGAGCAGTACTTC. Translated: CASSFSQGAYEQYF. The chain is built from TRBV7-2 and TRBJ2-7; a possible D gene is TRBD1 (5 bases). V was trimmed by 3 bases and J by 4 bases, leaving 13 bases between them. This CDR3 region has 14 residues. The germline V gene encodes CDR1 SGHTA and CDR2 FQGNSA.

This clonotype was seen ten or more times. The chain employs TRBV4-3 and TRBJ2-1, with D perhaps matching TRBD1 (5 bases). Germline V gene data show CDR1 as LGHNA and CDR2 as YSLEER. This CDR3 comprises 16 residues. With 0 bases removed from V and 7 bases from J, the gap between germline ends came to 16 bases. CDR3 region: CASSQDLGGRVNEQFF. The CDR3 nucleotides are TGCGCCAGCAGCCAAGATCTGGGTGGCAGGGTGAATGAGCAGTTCTTC.

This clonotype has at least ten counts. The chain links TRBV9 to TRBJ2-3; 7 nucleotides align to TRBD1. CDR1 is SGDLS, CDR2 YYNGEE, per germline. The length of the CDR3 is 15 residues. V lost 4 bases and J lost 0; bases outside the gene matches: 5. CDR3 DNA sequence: TGTGCCAGCAGCCGGGGACAGTTAAGCACAGATACGCAGTATTTT. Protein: CASSRGQLSTDTQYF.

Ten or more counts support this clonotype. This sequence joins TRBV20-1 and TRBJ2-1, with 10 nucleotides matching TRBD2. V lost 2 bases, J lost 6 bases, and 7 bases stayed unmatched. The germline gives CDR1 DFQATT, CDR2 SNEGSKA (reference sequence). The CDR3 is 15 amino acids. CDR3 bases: TGCAGTGCTAGAATGGCTAGCGGGAGCGGCAATGAGCAGTTCTTC. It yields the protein CSARMASGSGNEQFF.

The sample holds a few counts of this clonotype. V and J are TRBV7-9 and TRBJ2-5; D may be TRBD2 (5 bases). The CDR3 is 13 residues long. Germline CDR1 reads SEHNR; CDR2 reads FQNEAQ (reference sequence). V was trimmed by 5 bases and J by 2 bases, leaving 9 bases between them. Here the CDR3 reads CASSPSGQETQYF. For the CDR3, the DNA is TGTGCCAGCAGCCCCAGCGGACAAGAGACCCAGTACTTC.

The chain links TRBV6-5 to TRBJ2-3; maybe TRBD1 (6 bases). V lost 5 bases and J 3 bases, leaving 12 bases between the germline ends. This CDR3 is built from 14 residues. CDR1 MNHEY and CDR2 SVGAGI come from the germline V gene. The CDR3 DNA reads TGTGCCAGCAGTAGGGGGTGGGGGACAGATACGCAGTATTTT. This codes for CASSRGWGTDTQYF.

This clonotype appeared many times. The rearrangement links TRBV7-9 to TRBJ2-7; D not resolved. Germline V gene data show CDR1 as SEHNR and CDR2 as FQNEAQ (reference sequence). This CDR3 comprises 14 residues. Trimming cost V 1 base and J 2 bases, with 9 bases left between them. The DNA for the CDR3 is TGTGCCAGCAGCTTAGTTGGGCCGACCTACGAGCAGTACTTC. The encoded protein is CASSLVGPTYEQYF.

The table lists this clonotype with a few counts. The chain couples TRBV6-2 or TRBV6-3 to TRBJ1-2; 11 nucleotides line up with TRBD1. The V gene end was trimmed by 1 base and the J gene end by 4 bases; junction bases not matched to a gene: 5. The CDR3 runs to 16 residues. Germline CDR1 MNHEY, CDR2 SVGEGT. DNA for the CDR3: TGTGCCAGCAGTTACTTTCGGACAGGGGGCACCTATGGCTACACCTTC. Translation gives CASSYFRTGGTYGYTF.

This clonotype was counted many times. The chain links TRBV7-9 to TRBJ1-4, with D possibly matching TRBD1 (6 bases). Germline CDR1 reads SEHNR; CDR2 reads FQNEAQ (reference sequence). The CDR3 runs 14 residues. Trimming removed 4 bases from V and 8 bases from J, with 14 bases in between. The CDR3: CASSSGAGVEKLFF. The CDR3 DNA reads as TGTGCCAGCAGCTCAGGGGCAGGGGTCGAAAAACTGTTTTTT. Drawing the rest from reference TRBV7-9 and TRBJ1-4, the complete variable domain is DTGVSQNPRHKITKRGQNVTFRCDPISEHNRLYWYRQTLGQGPEFLTYFQNEAQLEKSRLLSDRFSAERPKGSFSTLEIQRTEQGDSAMYLCASSSGAGVEKLFFGSGTQLSVL.

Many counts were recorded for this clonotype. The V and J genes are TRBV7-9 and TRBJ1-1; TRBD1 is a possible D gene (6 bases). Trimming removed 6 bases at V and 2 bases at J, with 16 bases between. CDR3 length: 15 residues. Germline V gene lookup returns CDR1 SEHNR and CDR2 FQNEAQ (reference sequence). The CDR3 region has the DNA TGTGCCAGCAGAGCAAACCGGGACACCAACACTGAAGCTTTCTTT. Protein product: CASRANRDTNTEAFF. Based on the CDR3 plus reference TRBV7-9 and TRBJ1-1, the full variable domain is DTGVSQNPRHKITKRGQNVTFRCDPISEHNRLYWYRQTLGQGPEFLTYFQNEAQLEKSRLLSDRFSAERPKGSFSTLEIQRTEQGDSAMYLCASRANRDTNTEAFFGQGTRLTVV.

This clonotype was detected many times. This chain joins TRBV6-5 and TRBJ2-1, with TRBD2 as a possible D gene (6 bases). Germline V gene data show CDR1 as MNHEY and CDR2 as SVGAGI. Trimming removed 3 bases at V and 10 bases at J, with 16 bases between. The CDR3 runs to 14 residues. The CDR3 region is CASSYSTGAGEQFF. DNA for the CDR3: TGTGCCAGCAGTTATTCTACGGGAGCGGGCGAGCAGTTCTTC.

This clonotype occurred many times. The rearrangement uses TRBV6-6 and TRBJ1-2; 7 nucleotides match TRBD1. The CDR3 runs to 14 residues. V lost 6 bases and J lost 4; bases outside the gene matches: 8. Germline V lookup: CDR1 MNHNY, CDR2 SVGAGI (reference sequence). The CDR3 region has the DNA TGTGCCAGCAGGTCCACAGGGGACCGCTATGGCTACACCTTC. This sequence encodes CASRSTGDRYGYTF.

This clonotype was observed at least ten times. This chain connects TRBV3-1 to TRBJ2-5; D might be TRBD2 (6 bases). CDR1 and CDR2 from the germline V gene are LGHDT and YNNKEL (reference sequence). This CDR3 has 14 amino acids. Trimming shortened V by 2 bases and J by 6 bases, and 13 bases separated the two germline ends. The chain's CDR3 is CASSQPAGGKTQYF. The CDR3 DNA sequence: TGTGCCAGCAGCCAACCGGCGGGCGGGAAGACCCAGTACTTC.

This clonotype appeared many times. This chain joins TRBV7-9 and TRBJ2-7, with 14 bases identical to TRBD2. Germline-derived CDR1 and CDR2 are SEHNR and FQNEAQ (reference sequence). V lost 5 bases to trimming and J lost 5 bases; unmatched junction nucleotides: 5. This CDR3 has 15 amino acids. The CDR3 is CASSQGLAGAHEQYF. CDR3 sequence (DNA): TGTGCCAGCAGCCAGGGACTAGCGGGAGCCCACGAGCAGTACTTC.

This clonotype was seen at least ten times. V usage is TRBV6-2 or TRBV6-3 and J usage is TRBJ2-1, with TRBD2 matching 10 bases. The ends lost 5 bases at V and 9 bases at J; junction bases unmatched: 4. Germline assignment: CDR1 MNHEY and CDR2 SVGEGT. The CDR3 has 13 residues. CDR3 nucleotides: TGTGCCAGCAGTAGCGGGAGGGGGCGTGAGCAGTTCTTC. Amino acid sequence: CASSSGRGREQFF.